A selection of T cell receptor beta chains follows, all from one sample in a study of T-cell memory formation after mild COVID-19. TCRdb fed the 5' RACE reads into MiXCR, producing one record per CDR3 protein. This table holds 300,000 to 400,000 distinct CDR3 sequences, 25% to 30% found once. Sequencing input: PBMCs or a T cell subset sorted from them (not recorded which). These receptors were taken from an adult woman who had mild COVID-19 (a few samples of this study predate the infection). Cell type and time point are not known. The CDR3 runs from the conserved cysteine through the conserved F or W. The D gene is left open where the match is weak. Only part of the rows carry a size: once, few, many, or a class if the clone is expanded.

TGTGCCAGCAGTTACTCGACAACCAATGAGCAGTTCTTC	CASSYSTTNEQFF	TRBJ2-1	few	.	TRBV6-6
TGTGCCAGCAGTTTAGCGCGGGGGACCCAGTACTTC	CASSLARGTQYF	TRBJ2-5	many	.	TRBV12-3/TRBV12-4
TGCGCCAGCAGCTTGGGAGGGACTATGGGATCACCCCTCCACTTT	CASSLGGTMGSPLHF	TRBJ1-6	.	.	TRBV5-1
TGTGCCAGCAGCCCCGGCCTTATTTGGAATTCACCCCTCCACTTT	CASSPGLIWNSPLHF	TRBJ1-6	.	.	TRBV12-3/TRBV12-4
TGTGCCAGCAGCTCGGACCCGGGAGTCGGTGAGCAGTACTTC	CASSSDPGVGEQYF	TRBJ2-7	.	.	TRBV7-6
TGTGCCAGCAGTTTATCCAGCGGAAACACAGATACGCAGTATTTT	CASSLSSGNTDTQYF	TRBJ2-3	few	.	TRBV7-9
TGCGCCAGCAGCTTGGGACGCGGGAGCGGGGAGCTGTTTTTT	CASSLGRGSGELFF	TRBJ2-2	.	TRBD2	TRBV5-1
TGTGCCAGCAGCTTCCTTAGACAGGGGTTTGGGCGGACAGATACGCAGTATTTT	CASSFLRQGFGRTDTQYF	TRBJ2-3	.	TRBD1	TRBV7-6
TGTGCCAGCAGCTTAGCGACTTGGCGGGAGGTCGATGAGCAGTTCTTC	CASSLATWREVDEQFF	TRBJ2-1	many	TRBD2	TRBV7-9
TGTGCCAGCAAGAAACGGCAGCCCCCCTACGAGCAGTACTTC	CASKKRQPPYEQYF	TRBJ2-7	.	.	TRBV2
TGTGCCAGCGCGTCAGGGTATAGCAATCAGCCCCAGCATTTT	CASASGYSNQPQHF	TRBJ1-5	.	.	TRBV5-6
TGTGCCAGCAGTTCGCGGACAGGGAAGGTAGAGACCCAGTACTTC	CASSSRTGKVETQYF	TRBJ2-5	.	TRBD1	TRBV12-3/TRBV12-4
TGCGCCAACAAAGACAGATCGGAGCCCCAGCATTTT	CANKDRSEPQHF	TRBJ1-5	.	.	TRBV10-1
TGCGCCAGCAGCGTCGGGACAGGTTATCAGCCCCAGCATTTT	CASSVGTGYQPQHF	TRBJ1-5	.	TRBD1	TRBV5-1
TGTGCCACCAGTGATGAGCGGGGGGGTAAAGATACGCAGTATTTT	CATSDERGGKDTQYF	TRBJ2-3	few	TRBD2	TRBV24-1
TGTGCCAGCAGCGTAGATGGCCGACCTTATACGCAGTATTTT	CASSVDGRPYTQYF	TRBJ2-3	.	.	TRBV9
TGCGCCAGCAGCTCGCAGACAGGCCCTTATGGCTACACCTTC	CASSSQTGPYGYTF	TRBJ1-2	.	.	TRBV5-1
TGCAGCTCGGACCACCACACAGATACGCAGTATTTT	CSSDHHTDTQYF	TRBJ2-3	few	.	TRBV20-1
TGTGCCACTTCACAGGGGTTTGGCGAGCAGTACTTC	CATSQGFGEQYF	TRBJ2-7	few	TRBD1	TRBV24-1
TGCGCCAGCAGCTCAACGACGACAGTAAAGTTCTACGAGCAGTACTTC	CASSSTTTVKFYEQYF	TRBJ2-7	few	.	TRBV5-1
TGTGCCAGCAGCTTTCCGAAGACCCAGTACTTC	CASSFPKTQYF	TRBJ2-5	.	.	TRBV5-6
TGTGCCACCAGTGATTGGGGACTAGCGAATGAGCAGTTCTTC	CATSDWGLANEQFF	TRBJ2-1	few	TRBD2	TRBV24-1
TGCGCCAGCAGCTTGGTGAAACAAGAGACCCAGTACTTC	CASSLVKQETQYF	TRBJ2-5	.	.	TRBV5-1
TGCGCCAGCAGCTTGGTAGGTCGGCTGAGCACAGATACGCAGTATTTT	CASSLVGRLSTDTQYF	TRBJ2-3	few	.	TRBV5-1
TGTGCCAGCAGTCTCGACAGGGTTAATGAGCAGTTCTTC	CASSLDRVNEQFF	TRBJ2-1	many	TRBD1	TRBV12-3/TRBV12-4
TGTGCCAGCACTCCGACGGAGGGACGGCAGTACAATGAGCAGTTCTTC	CASTPTEGRQYNEQFF	TRBJ2-1	.	.	TRBV7-9
TGTGCCAGCAGTTACTCTGTGGCACCGAGCTCCTACGAGCAGTACTTC	CASSYSVAPSSYEQYF	TRBJ2-7	few	.	TRBV6-2/TRBV6-3
TGTGCCACCAGTGATTATAGACTAGCGGGAGGCACAGATACGCAGTATTTT	CATSDYRLAGGTDTQYF	TRBJ2-3	.	TRBD2	TRBV24-1
TGCAGTGCTAGAGATAGGGCAGCTTATGGCTACACCTTC	CSARDRAAYGYTF	TRBJ1-2	.	.	TRBV20-1
TGCGCCAGCAGCCAGGCCCCTGGGGGCGTCAACTATGGCTACACCTTC	CASSQAPGGVNYGYTF	TRBJ1-2	few	.	TRBV5-1
TGTGCCAGCAGCTTGGTGGGCAGATCTAACTATGGCTACACCTTC	CASSLVGRSNYGYTF	TRBJ1-2	.	.	TRBV5-6
TGTGCCAGCAGCCCACATCAAGAGACCCAGTACTTC	CASSPHQETQYF	TRBJ2-5	.	.	TRBV14
TGCAGCGCAGGGGCGTTGGGTGAGACCCAGTACTTC	CSAGALGETQYF	TRBJ2-5	many	.	TRBV29-1
TGCGCCAGCAGCATTGACAGGGGCTCCTACGAGCAGTACTTC	CASSIDRGSYEQYF	TRBJ2-7	.	TRBD1	TRBV5-1
TGCAGTGCCCCGGGACAGCCTTACACAGATACGCAGTATTTT	CSAPGQPYTDTQYF	TRBJ2-3	.	TRBD1	TRBV20-1
TGTGCCAGCAGCCCCATCGGGCAGGACACAGATACGCAGTATTTT	CASSPIGQDTDTQYF	TRBJ2-3	.	.	TRBV7-9
TGTGCCAGCAGTGAAGCAAGGCTAGCGGGAAGCACAGATACGCAGTATTTT	CASSEARLAGSTDTQYF	TRBJ2-3	.	TRBD2	TRBV6-1
TGTGCCAGCAGCGGACGGGAAGATCAGCCCCAGCATTTT	CASSGREDQPQHF	TRBJ1-5	few	.	TRBV12-3/TRBV12-4
TGTGCCAGCAGTTTATTAGCGGGAGGTCTCGGGGAGCTGTTTTTT	CASSLLAGGLGELFF	TRBJ2-2	.	TRBD2	TRBV12-3/TRBV12-4
TGCAGCGTTGAAGCGGAAGGGGCCTACGAGCAGTACTTC	CSVEAEGAYEQYF	TRBJ2-7	few	.	TRBV29-1
TGTGCCAGCAGCCCAAGACTAAGCGCCCGCACAGATACGCAGTATTTT	CASSPRLSARTDTQYF	TRBJ2-3	.	.	TRBV11-2
TGTGCCAGCAGCTCGGGCTTGGGCCTGGATGAGCAGTTCTTC	CASSSGLGLDEQFF	TRBJ2-1	few	.	TRBV7-9
TGTGCCACCAGCAGATCGACCGATCCCGGGGAGCTGTTTTTT	CATSRSTDPGELFF	TRBJ2-2	.	.	TRBV15
TGTGCCAGCAGCCGACCCACGGGGGGAGCCAAAAACATTCAGTACTTC	CASSRPTGGAKNIQYF	TRBJ2-4	few	TRBD2	TRBV7-9
TGTGCCAGCAGTTCGCGGCCGCAGGCTAGGAGCGAGCAGTACTTC	CASSSRPQARSEQYF	TRBJ2-7	few	.	TRBV6-5
TGTGCCAGCAGCTTACTAGCGGGAGACCAAGAGACCCAGTACTTC	CASSLLAGDQETQYF	TRBJ2-5	.	TRBD2	TRBV11-2
TGTGCCAGCAGCCCTACAGGAGCCCCAGCTGAGCAGTTCTTC	CASSPTGAPAEQFF	TRBJ2-1	.	.	TRBV7-9
TGTGCCACCGCCGGGGGGCTTGTCAATGAGCAGTTCTTC	CATAGGLVNEQFF	TRBJ2-1	.	.	TRBV15
TGTGCCACCCTCTTACGGTTATATGGCTACACCTTC	CATLLRLYGYTF	TRBJ1-2	.	.	TRBV12-3/TRBV12-4
TGTGCCAGCAGCCAAGCACTAGCGTCTAGCTCCTACAATGAGCAGTTCTTC	CASSQALASSSYNEQFF	TRBJ2-1	.	TRBD2	TRBV4-2
TGTGCCAGCAGCGTAGTGGGGACCGAATACAATGAGCAGTTCTTC	CASSVVGTEYNEQFF	TRBJ2-1	.	.	TRBV9
TGTGCCAGCAGTATCCCGACTAGTTTTTACAATGAGCAGTTCTTC	CASSIPTSFYNEQFF	TRBJ2-1	.	.	TRBV6-1
TGTGCCAGTAGTACGTGGGGGGAGAACACCGGGGAGCTGTTTTTT	CASSTWGENTGELFF	TRBJ2-2	few	.	TRBV19
TGTGCCAGCAGCTTGGGGCGGAGGACAGGGTCCTACGAGCAGTACTTC	CASSLGRRTGSYEQYF	TRBJ2-7	many	TRBD1	TRBV5-6
TGTGCCAGCAAGGGGTGGAGCTCCTACAATGAGCAGTTCTTC	CASKGWSSYNEQFF	TRBJ2-1	.	.	TRBV7-6
TGTGCCTGGAGGGGACAGGGGGCCAGCACTGAAGCTTTCTTT	CAWRGQGASTEAFF	TRBJ1-1	.	TRBD1	TRBV30
TGCGCCAGCAGTCGGGGGCCGGGATCGTACCAAGAGACCCAGTACTTC	CASSRGPGSYQETQYF	TRBJ2-5	.	.	TRBV23-1
TGCGCCAGTGGGGCTAGCGGGGCCTCATGGAGCTCTGGGGCCAACGTCCTGACTTTC	CASGASGASWSSGANVLTF	TRBJ2-6	few	TRBD2	TRBV5-1
TGTGCCAGCAGTGCCAGGGACAATCAGCCCCAGCATTTT	CASSARDNQPQHF	TRBJ1-5	few	.	TRBV6-5